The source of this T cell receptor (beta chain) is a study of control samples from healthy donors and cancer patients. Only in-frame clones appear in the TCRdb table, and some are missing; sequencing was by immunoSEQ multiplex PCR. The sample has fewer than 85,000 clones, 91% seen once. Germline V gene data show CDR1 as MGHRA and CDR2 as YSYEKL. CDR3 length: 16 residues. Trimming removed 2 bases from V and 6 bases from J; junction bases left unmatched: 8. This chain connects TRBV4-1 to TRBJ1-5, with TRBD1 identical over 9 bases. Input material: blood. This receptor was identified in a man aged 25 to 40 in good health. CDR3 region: CASSQTATGGSQPQHF. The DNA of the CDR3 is TGCGCCAGCAGCCAAACGGCGACAGGGGGTAGTCAGCCCCAGCATTTT.